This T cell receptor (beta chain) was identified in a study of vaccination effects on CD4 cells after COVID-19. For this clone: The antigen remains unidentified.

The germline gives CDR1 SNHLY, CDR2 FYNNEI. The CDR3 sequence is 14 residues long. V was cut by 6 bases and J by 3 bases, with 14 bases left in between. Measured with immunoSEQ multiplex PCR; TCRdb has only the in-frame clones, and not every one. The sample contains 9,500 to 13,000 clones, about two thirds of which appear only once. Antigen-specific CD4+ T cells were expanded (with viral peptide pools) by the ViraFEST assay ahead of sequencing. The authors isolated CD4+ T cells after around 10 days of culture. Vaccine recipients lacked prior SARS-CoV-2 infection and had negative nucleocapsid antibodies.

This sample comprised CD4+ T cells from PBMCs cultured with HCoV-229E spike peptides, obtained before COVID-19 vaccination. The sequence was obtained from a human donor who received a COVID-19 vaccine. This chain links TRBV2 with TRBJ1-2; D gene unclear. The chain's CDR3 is CASSQGGGDYGYTF. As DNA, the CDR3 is TGTGCCAGCAGCCAAGGAGGCGGGGACTATGGCTACACCTTC.